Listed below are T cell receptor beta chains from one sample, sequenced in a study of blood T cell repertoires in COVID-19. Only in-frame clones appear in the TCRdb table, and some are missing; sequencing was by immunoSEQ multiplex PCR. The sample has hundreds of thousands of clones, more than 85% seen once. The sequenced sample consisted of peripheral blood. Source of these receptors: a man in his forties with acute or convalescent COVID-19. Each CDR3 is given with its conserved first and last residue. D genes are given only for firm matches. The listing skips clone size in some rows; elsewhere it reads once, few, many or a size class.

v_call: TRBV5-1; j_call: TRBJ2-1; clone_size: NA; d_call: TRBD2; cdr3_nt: TGCGCCAGCAGCCTATGGACTAGCGGACAGATCAATGAGCAGTTCTTC; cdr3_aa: CASSLWTSGQINEQFF
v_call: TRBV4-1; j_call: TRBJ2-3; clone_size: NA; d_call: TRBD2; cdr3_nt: TGCGCCAGCCTTGGGGGGGACACAGATACGCAGTATTTT; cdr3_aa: CASLGGDTDTQYF
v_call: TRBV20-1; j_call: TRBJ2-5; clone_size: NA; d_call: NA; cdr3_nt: TGCAGTGCTAGTCATCGGGAGACCCAGTACTTC; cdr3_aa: CSASHRETQYF
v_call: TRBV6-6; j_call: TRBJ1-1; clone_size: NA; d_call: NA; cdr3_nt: TGTGCCAGCACCTATAACGAGGGATTCACTGAAGCTTTCTTT; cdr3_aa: CASTYNEGFTEAFF
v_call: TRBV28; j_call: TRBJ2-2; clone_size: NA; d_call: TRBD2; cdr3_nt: TGTGCCAGCACCGGGACTAGCGCCGGGGAGCTGTTTTTT; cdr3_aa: CASTGTSAGELFF
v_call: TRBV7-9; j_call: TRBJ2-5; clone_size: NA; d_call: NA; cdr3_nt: TGTGCCAGCAGCTTAGTGGGGGCCGCGGAGACCCAGTACTTC; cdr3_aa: CASSLVGAAETQYF
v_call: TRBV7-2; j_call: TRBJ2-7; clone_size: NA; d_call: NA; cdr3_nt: TGTGCCAGCAGCTCAGCCTACGAGCAGTACTTC; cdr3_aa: CASSSAYEQYF
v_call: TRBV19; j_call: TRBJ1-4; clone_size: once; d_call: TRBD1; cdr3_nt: TGTGCCAGTAGTAGGAGACAGGGTCTAGGTGAAAAACTGTTTTTT; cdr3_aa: CASSRRQGLGEKLFF
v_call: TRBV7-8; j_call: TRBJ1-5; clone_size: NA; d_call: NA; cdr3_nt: TGTGCCAGCAGCCCGACGGATCAGCAGGGTCAGCCCCAGCATTTT; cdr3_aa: CASSPTDQQGQPQHF
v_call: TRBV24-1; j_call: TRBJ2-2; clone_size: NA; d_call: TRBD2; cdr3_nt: TGTGCCACCAGAGCGGGGGGAATCACCGGGGAGCTGTTTTTT; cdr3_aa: CATRAGGITGELFF
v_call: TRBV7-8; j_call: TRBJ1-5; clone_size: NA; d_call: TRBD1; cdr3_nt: TGTGCCAGCAGCTCGACAGGGCGCAATCAGCCCCAGCATTTT; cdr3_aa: CASSSTGRNQPQHF
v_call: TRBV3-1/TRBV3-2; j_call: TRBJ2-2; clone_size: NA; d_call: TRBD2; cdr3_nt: TGTGCCAGCAGCTCCGGACTAGCGCTTCGTACCGGGGAGCTGTTTTTT; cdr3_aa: CASSSGLALRTGELFF
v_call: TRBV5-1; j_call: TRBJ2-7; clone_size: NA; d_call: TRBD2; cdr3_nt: TGCGCCAGCAGCTTGCTCCCAGCGGGGGGCCAAACCTACGAGCAGTACTTC; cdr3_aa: CASSLLPAGGQTYEQYF
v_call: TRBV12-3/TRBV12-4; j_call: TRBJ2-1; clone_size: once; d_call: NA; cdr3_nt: TGTGCCAGCACTCGCCCGGGTGAGCAGTTCTTC; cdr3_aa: CASTRPGEQFF
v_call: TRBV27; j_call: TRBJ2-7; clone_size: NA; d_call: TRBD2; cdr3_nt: TGTGCCAGCAGTTTTGGCGGGGGGGGCGAGCAGTACTTC; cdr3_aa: CASSFGGGGEQYF
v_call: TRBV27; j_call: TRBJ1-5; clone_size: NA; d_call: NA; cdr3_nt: TGTGCCAGCAGTTTATCGGCGGGGCAGCCCCAGCATTTT; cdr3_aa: CASSLSAGQPQHF
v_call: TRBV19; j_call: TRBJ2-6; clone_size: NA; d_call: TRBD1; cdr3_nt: TGTGCCGGCTCGGACAGGGCCTCTGGGGCCAACGTCCTGACTTTC; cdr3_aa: CAGSDRASGANVLTF